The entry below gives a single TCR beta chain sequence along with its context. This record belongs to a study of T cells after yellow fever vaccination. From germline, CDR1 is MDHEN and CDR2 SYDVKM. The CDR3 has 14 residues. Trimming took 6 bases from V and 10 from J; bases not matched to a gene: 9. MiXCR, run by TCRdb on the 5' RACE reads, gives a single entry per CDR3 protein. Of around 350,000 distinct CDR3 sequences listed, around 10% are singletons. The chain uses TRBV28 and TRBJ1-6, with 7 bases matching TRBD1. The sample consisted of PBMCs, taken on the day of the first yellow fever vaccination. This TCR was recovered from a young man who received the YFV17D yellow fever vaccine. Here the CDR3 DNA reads TGTGCCAGCAGGAACTACAGGGGTGAATCACCCCTCCACTTT. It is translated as CASRNYRGESPLHF.